This T cell receptor beta chain was profiled in a study of T cell changes during pregnancy in multiple sclerosis. Profiling relied on immunoSEQ multiplex PCR, and the TCRdb table lists in-frame clones only, not all of them. The sample shows some 99,000 clones, roughly 92% of them seen only once. Germline CDR1 reads MNHEY; CDR2 reads SMNVEV (reference sequence). There are 14 residues in the CDR3. After removal of 4 bases from V and 0 bases from J, the junction contained 3 bases not matched to a gene. The sequence was collected from a female donor with multiple sclerosis, enrolled in a pregnancy study. The sequencing used peripheral blood, collected after pregnancy. The rearrangement links TRBV27 to TRBJ2-7, with TRBD1 matching over 7 bases. CDR3: CASSYGQASYEQYF. For the CDR3, the DNA is TGTGCCAGCAGTTATGGACAGGCCTCCTACGAGCAGTACTTC.